This T cell receptor (beta chain) is drawn from a study of blood T cell repertoires in COVID-19. TCRdb's table, derived via immunoSEQ multiplex PCR, lists solely in-frame clones and lacks some. The repertoire consists of 50,000 to 65,000 clones, with 75% to 90% occurring once and the leading ten covering approximately 20%. Germline CDR1 and CDR2: SGHVS and FQNEAQ. This CDR3 has 14 residues. Trimming removed 1 base at V and 2 bases at J, with 8 bases between. This rearrangement joins TRBV7-8 to TRBJ1-2; unclear D gene. Sequenced sample: peripheral blood. The receptor was derived from a woman of 80 years or more with COVID-19, enrolled during active disease. DNA for the CDR3: TGTGCCAGCAGCTTAGGGCACAGAAACTATGGCTACACCTTC. Residues: CASSLGHRNYGYTF.